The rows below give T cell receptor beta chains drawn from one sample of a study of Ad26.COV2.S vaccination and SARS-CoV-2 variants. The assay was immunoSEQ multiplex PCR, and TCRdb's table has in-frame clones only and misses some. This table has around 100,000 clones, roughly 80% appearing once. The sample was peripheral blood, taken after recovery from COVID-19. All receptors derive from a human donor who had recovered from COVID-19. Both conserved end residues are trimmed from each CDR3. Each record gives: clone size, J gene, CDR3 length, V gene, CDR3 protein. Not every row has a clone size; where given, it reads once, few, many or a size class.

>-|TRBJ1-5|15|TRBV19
ASSIDRPGRLNQPQH
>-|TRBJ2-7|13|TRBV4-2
ASSQDPTGLGEQY
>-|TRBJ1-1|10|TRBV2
ASRRDGTEAF
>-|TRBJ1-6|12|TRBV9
ASSVQGDNSPLH
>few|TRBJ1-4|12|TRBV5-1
ASSFTGGHEKLF
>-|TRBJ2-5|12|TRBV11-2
ASRFSGRQETQY
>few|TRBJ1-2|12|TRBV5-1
ASSLGEGTYGYT
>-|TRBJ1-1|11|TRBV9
ASSLHTNTEAF
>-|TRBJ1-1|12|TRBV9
ASRSEGPWTEAF
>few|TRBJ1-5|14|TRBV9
ASSAEGGLGNQPQH
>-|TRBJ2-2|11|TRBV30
AWRRGFAGELF
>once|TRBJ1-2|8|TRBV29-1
SASGGGYT
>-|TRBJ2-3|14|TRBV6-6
ASSRGDRGYTDTQY
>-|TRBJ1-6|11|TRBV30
AWRGTGTSPLH
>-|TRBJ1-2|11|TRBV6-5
ASSLTGSTGYT
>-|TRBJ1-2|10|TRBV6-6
ASSSRGDGYT
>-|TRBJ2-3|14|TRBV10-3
AISGARDSVTDTQY
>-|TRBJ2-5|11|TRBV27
ASSQQGRETQY
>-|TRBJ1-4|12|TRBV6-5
ASRETGGDEKLF
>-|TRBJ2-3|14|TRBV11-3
ASSLSLAGGRDTQY
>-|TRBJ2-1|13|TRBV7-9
ASSFGQGAGNEQF
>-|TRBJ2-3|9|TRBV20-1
GLAGGDTQY
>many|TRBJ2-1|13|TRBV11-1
ASSLEGAFANEQF
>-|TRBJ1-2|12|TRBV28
ASSLSRENYGYT
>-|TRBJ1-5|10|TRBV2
ASSEDSQPQH
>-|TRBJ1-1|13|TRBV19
ASSMGVTGDTEAF
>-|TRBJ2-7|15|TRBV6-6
ASSPRRGDGRIHEQY
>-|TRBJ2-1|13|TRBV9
ASSAGGSGYNEQF
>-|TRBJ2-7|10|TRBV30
AWSSGGHEQY
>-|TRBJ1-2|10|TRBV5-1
ASSEGDYGYT
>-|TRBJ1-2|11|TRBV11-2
ASSLGTGYGYT
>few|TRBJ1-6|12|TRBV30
ACRSTGYNSPLH
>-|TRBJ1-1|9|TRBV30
ARKVNTEAF
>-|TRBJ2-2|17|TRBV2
ASKQEAGGARVDTGELF
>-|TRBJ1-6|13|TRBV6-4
ASSDISHPNSPLH
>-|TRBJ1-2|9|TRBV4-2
ASSPGYGYT
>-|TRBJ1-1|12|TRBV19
ASTLEWLNTEAF
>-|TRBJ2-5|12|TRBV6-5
ASGTGTAQETQY
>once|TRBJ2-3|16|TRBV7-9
ASSPYRAGLMSTDTQY
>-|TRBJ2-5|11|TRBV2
ASTRDTKETQY
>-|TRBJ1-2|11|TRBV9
ASSEGGNYGYT
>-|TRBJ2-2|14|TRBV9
ASSVGAGGDTGELF
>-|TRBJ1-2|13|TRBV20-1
SASPNDGANYGYT
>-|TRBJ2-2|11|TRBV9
ASARDSTGELF
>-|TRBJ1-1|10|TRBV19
ATLGRRTEAF
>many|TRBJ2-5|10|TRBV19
ATRQSGETQY
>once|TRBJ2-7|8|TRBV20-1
SALRDRQY
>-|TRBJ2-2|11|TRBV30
AWNRALTGELF
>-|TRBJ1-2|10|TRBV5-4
ASSSGNYGYT
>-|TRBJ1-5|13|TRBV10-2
ASSPGTGGNQPQH
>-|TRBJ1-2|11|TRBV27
ASSQRPTYGYT
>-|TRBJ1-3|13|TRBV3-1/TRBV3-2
ASSQDRVAGNTIY
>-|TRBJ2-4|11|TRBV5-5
ASSFRTENIQY
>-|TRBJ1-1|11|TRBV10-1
ASSGNRNTEAF
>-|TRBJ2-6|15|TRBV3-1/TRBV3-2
ASSQDSGAPGANVLT
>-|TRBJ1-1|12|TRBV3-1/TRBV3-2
ASSQESRGLKAF